This entry concerns a single T cell receptor (beta chain). Antigen specificity is unknown. The entry originates in a study of CD4 T cells in relation to SARS-CoV-2 and coronaviruses. The trim removed 6 bases at V and 2 bases at J, leaving 4 bases unmatched. Germline CDR1 and CDR2: SNHLY and FYNNEI. The CDR3 runs to 15 residues. Before the COVID-19 pandemic, during about 2010-2018, CD4+ T cells were taken from unexposed donors. The cells were cultured for about ten days before CD4+ T cells were isolated. PBMCs were plated at roughly 2.1 million per well in IL-2-containing medium. TCRdb's copy holds only in-frame clones and misses some; the assay was immunoSEQ multiplex PCR. This table holds 26,000 or so clones, roughly 69% found once.

This chain links TRBV2 with TRBJ2-5, with TRBD2 matching over 12 bases. The sequence derives from a human donor in good health. The sequencing sample was made of CD4+ T cells from PBMCs, cultured in vitro. CDR3 DNA sequence: TGTGCCAGCAGCCCAACTAGCGGGGGGCAAGAGACCCAGTACTTC. This sequence encodes CASSPTSGGQETQYF.